The rows below give T cell receptor beta chains drawn from one sample of a study of blood T cell repertoires in COVID-19. Only in-frame clones appear in the TCRdb table, and some are missing; sequencing was by immunoSEQ multiplex PCR. The profile shows a few hundred thousand clones, roughly 85% of them singletons. The sequencing input was peripheral blood. The origin of the receptors is a human donor in a cohort sampled during active COVID-19. CDR3s include the opening cysteine and the closing phenylalanine or tryptophan. D genes are given only for firm matches. The size field is filled for only some rows; it gives once, few, many or a size class.

D gene | clone size | J gene | V gene | CDR3 DNA | CDR3 protein
NA | few | TRBJ2-7 | TRBV5-4 | TGTGCCAGCAGCTTGAATGGTGCTAGATCAAGGGAGCAGTACTTC | CASSLNGARSREQYF
NA | NA | TRBJ2-2 | TRBV30 | TGTGCCTGGCAGGAGCCTACAGGGATCCCAACCGGGGAGCTGTTTTTT | CAWQEPTGIPTGELFF
NA | NA | TRBJ1-2 | TRBV6-2/TRBV6-3 | TGTGCCAGCAGTTACCTCAGCTATGGCTACACCTTC | CASSYLSYGYTF
NA | NA | TRBJ1-6 | TRBV6-4 | TGTGCCAGCAGGACGGAGGCGGGCTATAATTCACCCCTCCACTTT | CASRTEAGYNSPLHF
NA | many | TRBJ1-1 | TRBV7-8 | TGTGCCAGCAGCCCCCGGGGTTTCGCCACTGAAGCTTTCTTT | CASSPRGFATEAFF
TRBD1 | NA | TRBJ1-2 | TRBV12-3/TRBV12-4 | TGTGCCAGCAGACCCGACAGGGGCGGCTACACCTTC | CASRPDRGGYTF
NA | few | TRBJ1-1 | TRBV10-1 | TGCGCCAGCAGTGAGTCGAACGGGAACGAAGCTTTCTTT | CASSESNGNEAFF
NA | NA | TRBJ2-2 | TRBV5-6 | TGTGCCAGCAGCCCGGAGGAGGGTGCGGAGCTGTTTTTT | CASSPEEGAELFF
NA | few | TRBJ2-7 | TRBV10-3 | TGTGCCATCAGTGGTAGGAGACAGGTCCGGTACGAGCAGTACTTC | CAISGRRQVRYEQYF
NA | NA | TRBJ2-7 | TRBV7-8 | TGTGCCAGCAGCTTAGGCCAGGGTCCATCCTACGAGCAGTACTTC | CASSLGQGPSYEQYF
TRBD2 | NA | TRBJ2-1 | TRBV7-2 | TGTGCCAGCCGCCCGGGGGGGTCCTACAATGAGCAGTTCTTC | CASRPGGSYNEQFF
NA | NA | TRBJ1-2 | TRBV5-6 | TGTGCCAGCAGCCCTGGCGGGGGGCGCCCCTATGGCTACACCTTC | CASSPGGGRPYGYTF
NA | NA | TRBJ2-2 | TRBV30 | TGTGCCTGGAGTCACAGGAACACCGGGGAGCTGTTTTTT | CAWSHRNTGELFF
NA | NA | TRBJ1-4 | TRBV7-2 | TGTGCCAGCAGCTCGGACTCTGCAGGGGAACTGTTTTTT | CASSSDSAGELFF
NA | NA | TRBJ1-1 | TRBV7-9 | TGTGCCAGCAGCTTAGGGGTGGCAGGGGCATATGAAGCTTTCTTT | CASSLGVAGAYEAFF
TRBD1 | NA | TRBJ1-1 | TRBV30 | TGTGCCTGGGAACGACAGGGACTGAACACTGAAGCTTTCTTT | CAWERQGLNTEAFF
TRBD2 | NA | TRBJ2-3 | TRBV24-1 | TGTGCCACCAGTGATTTGCGGACTAGCGGGGGGGGCACAGATACGCAGTATTTT | CATSDLRTSGGGTDTQYF
NA | NA | TRBJ2-3 | TRBV7-3 | TGTGCCAGCAGCTCACAGTTCACAGATACGCAGTATTTT | CASSSQFTDTQYF
NA | NA | TRBJ2-3 | TRBV10-2 | TGCGCCAGCTTTGGGGTGCGGCAGGGCCGTTCCACAGATACGCAGTATTTT | CASFGVRQGRSTDTQYF
TRBD1 | NA | TRBJ1-2 | TRBV5-1 | TGCGCCAGCAGCTCTGAGGGACAGGATTATGGCTACACCTTC | CASSSEGQDYGYTF
NA | NA | TRBJ1-2 | TRBV9 | TGTGCCAGCAGCGTAGAGATGGGACTAGGCTATGGCTACACCTTC | CASSVEMGLGYGYTF
NA | NA | TRBJ2-2 | TRBV5-1 | TGCGCCAGCAGCCCAATCACGGTAACCGGGGAGCTGTTTTTT | CASSPITVTGELFF
TRBD1 | NA | TRBJ1-2 | TRBV9 | TGTGCCAGCAGCGTAGGGGCAGGGGGAACTAACTATGGCTACACCTTC | CASSVGAGGTNYGYTF
NA | few | TRBJ2-1 | TRBV7-6 | TGTGCCAGCAGCTTCGACAGTCGAAATGAGCAGTTCTTC | CASSFDSRNEQFF
TRBD1 | NA | TRBJ1-2 | TRBV6-5 | TGTGCCAGCAGTTCGTGGACAGGAGGGATCGGCTACACCTTC | CASSSWTGGIGYTF
NA | NA | TRBJ1-1 | TRBV2 | TGTGCCAGCAGTCGGGGGATAGTTGAAGCTTTCTTT | CASSRGIVEAFF
TRBD1 | NA | TRBJ1-2 | TRBV19 | TGTGCCAGTACGAGAGGGGGCGGCTACACCTTC | CASTRGGGYTF
NA | NA | TRBJ2-7 | TRBV5-1 | TGCGCCAGCAGCTTGGACGGCTACGAGCAGTACTTC | CASSLDGYEQYF
NA | NA | TRBJ2-5 | TRBV7-3 | TGTGCCAGCAGCTTTAAGCACCAAGAGACCCAGTACTTC | CASSFKHQETQYF